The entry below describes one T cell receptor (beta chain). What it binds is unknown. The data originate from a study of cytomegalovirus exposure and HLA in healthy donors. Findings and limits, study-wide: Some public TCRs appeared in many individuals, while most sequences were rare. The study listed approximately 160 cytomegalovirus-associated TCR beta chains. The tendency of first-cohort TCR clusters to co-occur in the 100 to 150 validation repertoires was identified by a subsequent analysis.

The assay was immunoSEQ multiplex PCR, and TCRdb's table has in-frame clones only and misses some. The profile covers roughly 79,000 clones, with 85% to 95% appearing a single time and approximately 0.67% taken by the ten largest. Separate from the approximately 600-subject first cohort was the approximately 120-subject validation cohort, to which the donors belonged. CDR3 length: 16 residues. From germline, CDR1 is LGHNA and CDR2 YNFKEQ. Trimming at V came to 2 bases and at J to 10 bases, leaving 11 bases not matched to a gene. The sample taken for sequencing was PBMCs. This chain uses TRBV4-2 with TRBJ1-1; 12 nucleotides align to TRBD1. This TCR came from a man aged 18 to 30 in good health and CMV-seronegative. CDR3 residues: CASSQKIGTGGDGAFF. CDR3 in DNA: TGTGCCAGCAGCCAAAAGATCGGGACAGGGGGCGACGGAGCTTTCTTT.